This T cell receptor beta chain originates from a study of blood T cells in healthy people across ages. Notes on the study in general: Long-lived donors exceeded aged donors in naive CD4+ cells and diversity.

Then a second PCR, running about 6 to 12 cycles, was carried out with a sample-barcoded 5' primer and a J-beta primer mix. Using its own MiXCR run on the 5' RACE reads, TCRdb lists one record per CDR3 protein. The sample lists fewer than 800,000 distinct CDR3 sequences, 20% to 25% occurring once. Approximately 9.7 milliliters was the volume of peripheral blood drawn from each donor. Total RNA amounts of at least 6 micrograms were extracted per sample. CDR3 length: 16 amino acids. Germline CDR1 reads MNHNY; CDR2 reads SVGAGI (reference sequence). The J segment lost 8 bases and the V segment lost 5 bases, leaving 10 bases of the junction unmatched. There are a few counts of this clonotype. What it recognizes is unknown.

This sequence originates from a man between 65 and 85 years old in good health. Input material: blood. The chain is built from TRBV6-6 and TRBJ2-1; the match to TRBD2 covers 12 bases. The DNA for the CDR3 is TGTGCCAGCAGTAAAACGACTAGCGGGAGTCGGTATGAGCAGTTCTTC. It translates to CASSKTTSGSRYEQFF.